The sequence of this TCR beta chain was determined in a study of cytomegalovirus exposure and HLA in healthy donors. The overall study: An earlier analysis found 117 million unique TCR beta sequences from 150 million to 200 million T cells.

The study ran its PCR with 60 Vbeta and 13 Jbeta primers. Data came from immunoSEQ multiplex PCR; TCRdb stores just in-frame clones and leaves some out. Among some 140,000 clones listed, about 80% were seen once. Overall study findings and caveats: HLA restriction was apparent for most CMV-associated TCR beta chains in a later analysis. TCR beta chains numbering 164 were designated cytomegalovirus-associated.

All donors participated as healthy donors of bone marrow. Germline CDR1 SGHAT, CDR2 FQNNGV. V was shortened by 5 bases and J by 2 bases, with 19 bases between the two germline ends. The CDR3 has 16 amino acids. Note on this clone: Its antigen is unknown.

The sample taken for sequencing was PBMCs. This TCR came from a man younger than 45 in good health and CMV-seropositive. V gene TRBV11-2 combines with J gene TRBJ2-7, with D unresolved. The DNA for the CDR3 is TGTGCCAGCAGCAAATACAGTGATCAAACAACCTACGAGCAGTACTTC. Translated: CASSKYSDQTTYEQYF.